The 22 T cell receptor beta chains below all came from one sample that was sequenced in a study of cytomegalovirus exposure and HLA in healthy donors (dated by TCRdb to about 2017). Preparation of the library involved the immunoSEQ multiplex PCR assay. For the multiplex PCR, a mixture combining 60 forward primers for TCR Vbeta segments and 13 reverse primers for TCR Jbeta segments was used. TCRdb re-hosts the immuneACCESS table, in-frame sequences only. Its copies lack some clones; in the studies checked, an unresolved V gene accounts for under half of them, and the cause for the rest is not known. The sample data list 60,000 to 90,000 clones, and about 70% of these were observed just once. In total, the top ten clones hold around 7.6% of the sample. Specimen: PBMCs. All receptors derive from a man between 35 and 55 years old in good health and CMV-seropositive.

This clone was detected a few times. The gene calls are TRBV7-3 and TRBJ2-7; weak D call: TRBD2 (6 bases). This CDR3 region has 13 residues. Germline V CDR1 and CDR2: SGHTA, FQGTGA. Trimming removed 0 bases at V and 6 bases at J, with 9 bases between. The CDR3 DNA sequence: TGTGCCAGCAGCTTAACGGGGGGTGCCGAGCAGTACTTC. It encodes CASSLTGGAEQYF.

This clone has more than one count but fewer than ten. The V gene is TRBV4-2, the J gene TRBJ2-1; D is perhaps TRBD2 (6 bases). The CDR3 contains 16 residues. Germline-derived CDR1 and CDR2 are LGHNA and YNFKEQ. V lost 1 base to trimming and J lost 7 bases, with 17 bases between them. CDR3 in DNA: TGTGCCAGCAGCCAAGTGGGGACTGAAGAGAAAAATGAGCAGTTCTTC. It encodes CASSQVGTEEKNEQFF.

This chain joins TRBV7-6 and TRBJ2-2; TRBD2 matches at 7 bases. The V gene end was trimmed by 11 bases and the J gene end by 5 bases; junction bases not matched to a gene: 8. CDR3 length: 13 residues. CDR1 and CDR2 (germline): SGHVS, FNYEAQ. The CDR3 nucleotides are TGTGCCTCCCTGGGGGAGGGGACCGGGGAGCTGTTTTTT. Amino acid sequence: CASLGEGTGELFF.

The chain combines TRBV7-3 with TRBJ1-1; D is uncertain. The CDR3 contains 13 residues. The ends were cut back, 0 bases at V and 1 base at J, with 3 bases in the middle. Germline values: CDR1 SGHTA, CDR2 FQGTGA. CDR3 sequence: CASSLTANTEAFF. The CDR3 DNA reads TGTGCCAGCAGCTTAACAGCGAACACTGAAGCTTTCTTT.

The chain employs TRBV11-2 and TRBJ1-1; TRBD1 agrees at 7 bases. V trimming: 5 bases; J trimming: 5 bases; junction bases outside the gene matches: 17. Germline V gene sequence: CDR1 SGHAT, CDR2 FQNNGV. This CDR3 spans 17 amino acids. As DNA, the CDR3 is TGTGCCAGCAGCCCTTGGCTCGGGAACAGGGGAAGGACTGAAGCTTTCTTT. It yields the protein CASSPWLGNRGRTEAFF.

The rearrangement uses TRBV28 and TRBJ2-7; the match to TRBD1 covers 8 bases. The trim removed 3 bases at V and 4 bases at J, leaving 5 bases unmatched. This CDR3 is 14 amino acids long. Germline CDR1 MDHEN, CDR2 SYDVKM. This CDR3 reads CASSFDRGRYEQYF. The CDR3 nucleotides read TGTGCCAGCAGTTTCGACAGGGGCCGTTACGAGCAGTACTTC. The whole variable domain, remainder taken from reference TRBV28 and TRBJ2-7, is DVKVTQSSRYLVKRTGEKVFLECVQDMDHENMFWYRQDPGLGLRLIYFSYDVKMKEKGDIPEGYSVSREKKERFSLILESASTNQTSMYLCASSFDRGRYEQYFGPGTRLTVT.

The chain couples TRBV20-1 to TRBJ1-1; perhaps TRBD1 as D (5 bases). The V end was cut by 6 bases, the J end by 1 base, with 6 bases between. Germline loops: CDR1 DFQATT, CDR2 SNEGSKA (reference sequence). This CDR3 spans 11 amino acids. The CDR3 spells CSAQGNTEAFF. CDR3 sequence (DNA): TGCAGTGCCCAGGGGAACACTGAAGCTTTCTTT.

The CDR3: CASSSYRETNYGYTF. For the CDR3, the DNA is TGTGCCAGCAGCTCCTACAGGGAAACGAACTATGGCTACACCTTC. The genes are TRBV7-2 and TRBJ1-2, with D possibly matching TRBD1 (6 bases). The CDR3 is 15 residues long. V was pared by 4 bases and J by 2 bases, with 14 bases between. From germline, CDR1 is SGHTA and CDR2 FQGNSA.

This sequence joins TRBV28 and TRBJ2-7; D is perhaps TRBD1 (6 bases). The germline V gene encodes CDR1 MDHEN and CDR2 SYDVKM. This CDR3 has 13 amino acids. Deletions cut 3 bases from V and 3 bases from J, with 9 bases between. The CDR3 here is CASSLGAFYEQYF. The DNA for the CDR3 is TGTGCCAGCAGTTTGGGGGCTTTCTACGAGCAGTACTTC.

The chain recombines TRBV2 with TRBJ1-1; D call uncertain. The CDR3 runs 15 residues. Trimming removed 4 bases from V and 0 bases from J, with 12 bases in between. Germline V gene data show CDR1 as SNHLY and CDR2 as FYNNEI. The DNA for the CDR3 is TGTGCCAGCAGTGGGGCGGGAGGGCTGAACACTGAAGCTTTCTTT. Translating it yields CASSGAGGLNTEAFF.

This rearrangement joins TRBV9 to TRBJ2-1; TRBD2 matches 12 bases. The J segment lost 8 bases and the V segment lost 6 bases, leaving 3 bases of the junction unmatched. Germline CDR1 is SGDLS and CDR2 is YYNGEE. CDR3 size: 13 residues. The CDR3 is CASTSGGADEQFF. The CDR3 DNA sequence: TGTGCCAGCACTAGCGGGGGGGCAGATGAGCAGTTCTTC. Looking up the rest from reference TRBV9 and TRBJ2-1 gives the full variable domain: DSGVTQTPKHLITATGQRVTLRCSPRSGDLSVYWYQQSLDQGLQFLIQYYNGEERAKGNILERFSAQQFPDLHSELNLSSLELGDSALYFCASTSGGADEQFFGPGTRLTVL.

The count of this clone is one. The CDR3 bases are TGTGCCAGCAGCCCACAGGGGCTGGGGACAGATACGCAGTATTTT. It codes for CASSPQGLGTDTQYF. This sequence joins TRBV7-3 and TRBJ2-3, with 7 bases that match TRBD1. Trimming removed 5 bases from V and 3 bases from J; junction bases left unmatched: 8. Germline V lookup: CDR1 SGHTA, CDR2 FQGTGA. The CDR3 is made up of 15 amino acids.

The V call is TRBV11-1, the J call TRBJ1-2; 9 positions agree with TRBD1. J gave up 2 bases and V 5 bases, and 6 bases lay outside the gene matches. CDR1 is SGHAT and CDR2 is FQDESV in the germline V gene (reference sequence). The CDR3 is made up of 15 amino acids. The CDR3 nucleotides read TGTGCCAGCAGCCGAAGGACAGGGGCCAACTATGGCTACACCTTC. As protein: CASSRRTGANYGYTF.

This chain links TRBV5-1 with TRBJ2-5; 8 bases align to TRBD2. Germline V lookup: CDR1 SGHRS, CDR2 YFSETQ. J gave up 0 bases and V 5 bases, and 9 bases lay outside the gene matches. The CDR3 has 16 amino acids. The CDR3: CASSSNLAGNQETQYF. CDR3 nucleotides: TGCGCCAGCAGTTCTAATTTAGCGGGGAACCAAGAGACCCAGTACTTC.

The V gene is TRBV10-2, the J gene TRBJ2-5; no definite D call. The CDR3 totals 11 residues. In germline, CDR1 is WSHSY, CDR2 SAAADI. The V and J ends lost 6 bases and 4 bases respectively, with 6 bases between them. CDR3 in amino acids: CASSLVETQYF. CDR3 bases: TGCGCCAGCAGCCTAGTAGAGACCCAGTACTTC.

J is TRBJ2-3 and V is TRBV11-2; a possible D gene is TRBD1 (6 bases). Germline V gene sequence: CDR1 SGHAT, CDR2 FQNNGV. There are 15 residues in the CDR3. Trimming removed 0 bases at V and 10 bases at J, with 17 bases between. This CDR3 reads CASSLEGAQLGAQYF. The CDR3 DNA follows: TGTGCCAGCAGCTTAGAGGGGGCCCAACTAGGTGCGCAGTATTTT.

This clone was observed a single time. The chain recombines TRBV27 with TRBJ1-1, with D tentatively TRBD1 (5 bases). The CDR3 totals 13 residues. Germline V gene sequence: CDR1 MNHEY, CDR2 SMNVEV (reference sequence). Trimming removed 6 bases at V and 6 bases at J, with 14 bases between. Here the CDR3 DNA reads TGTGCCAGCAGCCCCGGCGGCAGGGCTGAAGCTTTCTTT. This sequence encodes CASSPGGRAEAFF.

CDR3 sequence: CASTRGDGNYNEQFF. The DNA for the CDR3 is TGTGCCAGCACCAGGGGGGACGGGAACTACAATGAGCAGTTCTTC. This chain connects TRBV28 to TRBJ2-1; tentatively, D is TRBD1 (7 bases). The length of the CDR3 is 15 residues. The V end was cut by 7 bases, the J end by 3 bases, with 16 bases between. Germline V gene sequence: CDR1 MDHEN, CDR2 SYDVKM.

The chain employs TRBV5-1 and TRBJ1-1, with 7 bases aligning to TRBD1. The trim removed 6 bases at V and 4 bases at J, leaving 9 bases unmatched. The CDR3 is made up of 14 amino acids. The germline CDR1 and CDR2 sequences are SGHRS and YFSETQ. The CDR3 region is CASTLTGTATEAFF. CDR3 nucleotides: TGCGCCAGCACCCTGACAGGGACCGCCACTGAAGCTTTCTTT.

The chain employs TRBV19 and TRBJ1-5; D uncertain. The CDR3 totals 15 residues. V was clipped by 8 bases and J by 1 base, with 15 bases between them. The germline gives CDR1 LNHDA, CDR2 SQIVND (reference sequence). The CDR3 reads CASSQNSGSNQPQHF. The CDR3 nucleotides read TGTGCCAGTTCCCAAAACAGCGGGAGCAATCAGCCCCAGCATTTT.

To note about this clone: Relative to the germline gene, one junction end is altered; a read error may explain this. This specimen includes other DNA sequences encoding the same CDR3. The chain is built from TRBV30 and TRBJ1-1; D is unresolved. This CDR3 region has 11 residues. Per germline, CDR1 GTSNPN and CDR2 SVGIG (reference sequence). DNA for the CDR3: TGTGCCTGGATTCGGGTGAGAGAAGCCTTCTTT. Translated, it gives CAWIRVREAFF.

The V call is TRBV4-3, the J call TRBJ1-2, with D hard to call. The CDR3 contains 16 residues. Germline V gives CDR1 LGHNA, CDR2 YSLEER. Trimming stripped 1 base from V and 3 bases from J, with 15 bases between. CDR3 bases: TGCGCCAGCAGCCAAGGGTCTAGCGGAAGGGACTATGGCTACACCTTC. Protein sequence: CASSQGSSGRDYGYTF.